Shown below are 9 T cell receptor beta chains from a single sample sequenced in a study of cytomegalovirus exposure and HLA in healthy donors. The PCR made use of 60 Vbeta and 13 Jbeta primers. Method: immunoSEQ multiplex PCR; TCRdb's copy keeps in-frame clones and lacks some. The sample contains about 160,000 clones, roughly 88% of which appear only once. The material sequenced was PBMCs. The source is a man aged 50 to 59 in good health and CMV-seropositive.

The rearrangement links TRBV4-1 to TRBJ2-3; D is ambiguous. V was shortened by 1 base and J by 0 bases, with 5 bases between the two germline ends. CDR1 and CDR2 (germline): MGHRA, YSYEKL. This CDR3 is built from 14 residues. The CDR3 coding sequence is TGCGCCAGCAGCCAAGTGGCTAGCACAGATACGCAGTATTTT. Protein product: CASSQVASTDTQYF.

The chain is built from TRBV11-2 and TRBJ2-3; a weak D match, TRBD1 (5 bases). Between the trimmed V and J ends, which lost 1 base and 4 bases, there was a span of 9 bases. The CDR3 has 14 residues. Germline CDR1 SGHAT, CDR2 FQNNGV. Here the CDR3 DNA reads TGTGCCAGCAGCTTAGTAAGGGGCTCAGATACGCAGTATTTT. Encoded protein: CASSLVRGSDTQYF.

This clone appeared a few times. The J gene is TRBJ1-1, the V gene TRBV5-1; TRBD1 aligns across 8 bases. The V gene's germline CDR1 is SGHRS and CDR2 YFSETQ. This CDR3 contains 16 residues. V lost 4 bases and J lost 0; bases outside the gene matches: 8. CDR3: CASSPWTGSVNTEAFF. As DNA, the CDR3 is TGCGCCAGCAGCCCCTGGACAGGGTCGGTGAACACTGAAGCTTTCTTT.

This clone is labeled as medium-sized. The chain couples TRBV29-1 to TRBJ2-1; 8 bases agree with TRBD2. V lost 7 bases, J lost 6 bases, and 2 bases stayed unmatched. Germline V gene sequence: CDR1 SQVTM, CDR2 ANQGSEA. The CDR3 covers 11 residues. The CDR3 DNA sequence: TGCAGCGGTACTAGCGGCAATGAGCAGTTCTTC. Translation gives CSGTSGNEQFF.

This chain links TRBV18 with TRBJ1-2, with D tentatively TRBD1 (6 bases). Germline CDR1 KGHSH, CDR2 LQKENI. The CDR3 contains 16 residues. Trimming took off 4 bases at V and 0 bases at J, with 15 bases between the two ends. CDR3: CASSQVSDSTNYGYTF. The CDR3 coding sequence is TGTGCCAGCTCACAGGTGTCGGACAGCACTAACTATGGCTACACCTTC.

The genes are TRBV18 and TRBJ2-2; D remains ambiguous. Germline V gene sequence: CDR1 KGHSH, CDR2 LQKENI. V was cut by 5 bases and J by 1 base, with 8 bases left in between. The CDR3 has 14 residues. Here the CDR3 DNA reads TGTGCCAGCTCAACTCGGTGGAACACCGGGGAGCTGTTTTTT. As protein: CASSTRWNTGELFF.

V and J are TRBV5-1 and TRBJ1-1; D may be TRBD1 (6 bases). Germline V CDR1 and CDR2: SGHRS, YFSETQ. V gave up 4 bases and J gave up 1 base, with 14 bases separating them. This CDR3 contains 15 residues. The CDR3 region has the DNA TGCGCCAGCAGCCCCTCAGGGGTCGCGAACACTGAAGCTTTCTTT. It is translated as CASSPSGVANTEAFF.

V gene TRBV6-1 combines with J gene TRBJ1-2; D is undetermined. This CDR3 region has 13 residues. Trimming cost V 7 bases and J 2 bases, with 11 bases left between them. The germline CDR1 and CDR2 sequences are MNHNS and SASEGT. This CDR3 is CASISTENYGYTF. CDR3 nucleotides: TGTGCCAGCATCTCGACGGAGAACTATGGCTACACCTTC.

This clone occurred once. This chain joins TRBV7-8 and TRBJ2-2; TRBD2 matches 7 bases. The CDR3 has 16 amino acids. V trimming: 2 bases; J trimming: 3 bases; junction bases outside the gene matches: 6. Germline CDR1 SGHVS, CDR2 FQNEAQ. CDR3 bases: TGTGCCAGCAGCTTATGGTCGGGGGGTGACACCGGGGAGCTGTTTTTT. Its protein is CASSLWSGGDTGELFF.